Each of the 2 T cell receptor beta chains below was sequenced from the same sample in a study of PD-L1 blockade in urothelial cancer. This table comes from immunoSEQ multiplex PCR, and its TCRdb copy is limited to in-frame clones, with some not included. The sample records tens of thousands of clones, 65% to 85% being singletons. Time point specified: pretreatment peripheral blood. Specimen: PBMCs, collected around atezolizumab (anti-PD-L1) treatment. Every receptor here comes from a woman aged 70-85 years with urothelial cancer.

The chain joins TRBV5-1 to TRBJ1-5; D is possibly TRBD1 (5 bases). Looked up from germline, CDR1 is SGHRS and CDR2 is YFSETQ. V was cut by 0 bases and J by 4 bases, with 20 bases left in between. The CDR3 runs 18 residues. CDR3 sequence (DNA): TGCGCCAGCAGCTTGGCCCCACCGGGTACAGGCTCAAATCAGCCCCAGCATTTT. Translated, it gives CASSLAPPGTGSNQPQHF. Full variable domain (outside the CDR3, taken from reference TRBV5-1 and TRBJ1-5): KAGVTQTPRYLIKTRGQQVTLSCSPISGHRSVSWYQQTPGQGLQFLFEYFSETQRNKGNFPGRFSGRQFSNSRSEMNVSTLELGDSALYLCASSLAPPGTGSNQPQHFGDGTRLSIL.

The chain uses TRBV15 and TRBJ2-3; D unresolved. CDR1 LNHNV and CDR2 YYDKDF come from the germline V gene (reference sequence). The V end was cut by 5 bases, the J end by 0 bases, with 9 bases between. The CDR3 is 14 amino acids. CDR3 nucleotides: TGTGCCACCAGCGCCCGAGCGAGCACAGATACGCAGTATTTT. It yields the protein CATSARASTDTQYF.